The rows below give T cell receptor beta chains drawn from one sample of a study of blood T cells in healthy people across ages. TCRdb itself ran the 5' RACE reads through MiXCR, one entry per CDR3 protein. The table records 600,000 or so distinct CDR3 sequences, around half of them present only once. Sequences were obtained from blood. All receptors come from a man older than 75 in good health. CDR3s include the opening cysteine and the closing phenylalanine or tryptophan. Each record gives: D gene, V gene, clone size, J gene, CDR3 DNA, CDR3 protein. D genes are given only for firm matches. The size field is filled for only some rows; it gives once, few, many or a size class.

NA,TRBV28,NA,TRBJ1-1,TGTGCCAGCAGTTGGATAGACAGGTTTGAAGCTTTCTTT,CASSWIDRFEAFF
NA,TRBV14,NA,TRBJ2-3,TGTGCCAGCAGTCCTCTCACAGATGCGCAGTATTTT,CASSPLTDAQYF
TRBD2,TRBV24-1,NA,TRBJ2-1,TGTGCCACCAGTGATTGCGAACGGGAGGAGGACAATGAGCAGTTCTTC,CATSDCEREEDNEQFF
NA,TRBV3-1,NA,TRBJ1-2,TGTGCCAGCAGCCAACGTGCCGTAGACTATGGCTACACCTTC,CASSQRAVDYGYTF
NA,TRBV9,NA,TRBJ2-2,TGTGCCAGCAGCACTACGGACATACACACCGGGGAGCTGTTTTTT,CASSTTDIHTGELFF
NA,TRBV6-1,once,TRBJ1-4,TGTGCCAGCAGTGAAGCTGCCTCACGGCCTAATGAAAAACTGTTTTTT,CASSEAASRPNEKLFF
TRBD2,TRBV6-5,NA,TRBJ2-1,TGTGCCAGCAGTTACACCCTAAGCGGGAGGAATGAGCAGTTCTTC,CASSYTLSGRNEQFF
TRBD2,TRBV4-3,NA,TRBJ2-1,TGCGCCAGCAGCCAGAACCCGGGACTAGCGGGGAATGAGCAGTTCTTC,CASSQNPGLAGNEQFF
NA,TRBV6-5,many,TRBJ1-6,TGTGCCAGCAGTGTTAACAGCGATTCACCCCTCCACTTT,CASSVNSDSPLHF
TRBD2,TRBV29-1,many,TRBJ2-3,TGCAGCGTTGTCCCCGCGGGAGGGAGCACAGATACGCAGTATTTT,CSVVPAGGSTDTQYF
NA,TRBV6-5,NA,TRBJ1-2,TGTGCCAGCACTCAGGGGAGAGGCTACACCTTC,CASTQGRGYTF
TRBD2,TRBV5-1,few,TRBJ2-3,TGCGCCAGCAGCTTGGGCCATAGCGGGGGCACAGATACGCAGTATTTT,CASSLGHSGGTDTQYF
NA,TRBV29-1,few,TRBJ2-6,TGCAGCGTTTTGGGGGCTGGGGCCAACGTCCTGACTTTC,CSVLGAGANVLTF
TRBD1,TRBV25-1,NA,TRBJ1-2,TGTGCCAGCAGAGACAGGGCTCATACGGGCTACACCTTC,CASRDRAHTGYTF
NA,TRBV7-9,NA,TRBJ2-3,TGTGCCAGCAGCCCCCACGGACTTAGCGGTAGCACAGATACGCAGTATTTT,CASSPHGLSGSTDTQYF